This T cell receptor (beta chain) is drawn from a study of Ad26.COV2.S vaccination and SARS-CoV-2 variants. Study-level information: Intramuscularly, Ad26.COV2.S was given either once or twice, 56 days apart. Study results and caveats: The TCR-based breadth and depth measures might underestimate overall T cell responses.

This CDR3 spans 14 amino acids. CDR1 and CDR2 (germline): MDHEN, SYDVKM. V lost 3 bases to trimming and J lost 7 bases, with 13 bases between them. Only in-frame clones appear in the TCRdb table, and some are missing; sequencing was by immunoSEQ multiplex PCR. The data show around 500,000 clones, roughly nine tenths seen once. Specified treatment: roughly 19 received Ad26.COV2.S at low or high dose, single or two shots; five or six received placebo; per-sample allocation not given. Vaccine and placebo recipients were sampled on day 63 after the first injection. An adult donor aged 18-55 years was enrolled in Boston. This clone was detected once. Its antigen is not identified.

Sequenced here: peripheral blood, sampled in a trial of Ad26.COV2.S vaccine versus placebo. This clonotype was obtained from a person aged 18-65 years who received the Ad26.COV2.S COVID-19 vaccine or a placebo. V and J are TRBV28 and TRBJ1-3; possible D gene TRBD1, 5 bases. The CDR3 coding sequence is TGTGCCAGCAGTTTGGGACGGGGTTCGAACACCATATATTTT. Translated, it gives CASSLGRGSNTIYF.